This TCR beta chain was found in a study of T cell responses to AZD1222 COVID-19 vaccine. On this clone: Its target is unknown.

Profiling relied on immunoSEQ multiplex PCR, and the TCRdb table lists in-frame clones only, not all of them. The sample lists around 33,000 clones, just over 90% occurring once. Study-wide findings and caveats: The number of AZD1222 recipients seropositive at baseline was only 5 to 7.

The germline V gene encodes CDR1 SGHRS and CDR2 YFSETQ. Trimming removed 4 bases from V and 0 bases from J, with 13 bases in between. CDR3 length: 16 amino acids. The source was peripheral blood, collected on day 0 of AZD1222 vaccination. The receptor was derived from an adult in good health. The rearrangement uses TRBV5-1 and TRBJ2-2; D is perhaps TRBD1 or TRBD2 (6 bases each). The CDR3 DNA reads TGCGCCAGCAGCCCGGCCGGGGGCGCGAACACCGGGGAGCTGTTTTTT. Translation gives CASSPAGGANTGELFF. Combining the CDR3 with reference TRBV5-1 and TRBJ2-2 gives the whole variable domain KAGVTQTPRYLIKTRGQQVTLSCSPISGHRSVSWYQQTPGQGLQFLFEYFSETQRNKGNFPGRFSGRQFSNSRSEMNVSTLELGDSALYLCASSPAGGANTGELFFGEGSRLTVL.